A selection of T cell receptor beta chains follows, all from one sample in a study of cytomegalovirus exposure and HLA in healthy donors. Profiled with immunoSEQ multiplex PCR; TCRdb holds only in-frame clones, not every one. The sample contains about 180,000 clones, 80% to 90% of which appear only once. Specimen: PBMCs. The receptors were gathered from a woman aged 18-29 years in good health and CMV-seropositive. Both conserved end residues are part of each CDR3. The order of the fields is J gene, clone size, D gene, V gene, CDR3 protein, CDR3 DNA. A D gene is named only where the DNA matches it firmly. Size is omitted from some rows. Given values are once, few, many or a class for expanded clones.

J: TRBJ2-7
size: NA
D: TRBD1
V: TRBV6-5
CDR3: CASRVTGGGYEQYF
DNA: TGTGCCAGCAGGGTGACAGGGGGCGGCTACGAGCAGTACTTC

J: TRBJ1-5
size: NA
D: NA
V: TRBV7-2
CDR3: CASSLRTENQPQHF
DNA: TGTGCCAGCAGCTTGAGGACAGAAAATCAGCCCCAGCATTTT

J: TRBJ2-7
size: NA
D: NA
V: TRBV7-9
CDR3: CATSRGGYADYEQYF
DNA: TGTGCCACATCTAGGGGGGGATATGCGGACTACGAGCAGTACTTC

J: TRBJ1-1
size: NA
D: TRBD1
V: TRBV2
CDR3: CASSVDRVNTEAFF
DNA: TGTGCCAGCAGTGTAGACAGGGTGAACACTGAAGCTTTCTTT

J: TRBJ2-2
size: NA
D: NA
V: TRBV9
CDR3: CASSVGLRGSGELFF
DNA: TGTGCCAGCAGCGTAGGTCTGCGAGGGAGTGGGGAGCTGTTTTTT

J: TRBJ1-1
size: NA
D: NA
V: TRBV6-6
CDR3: CASSFHDSNTEAFF
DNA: TGTGCCAGCAGTTTCCACGACAGTAACACTGAAGCTTTCTTT

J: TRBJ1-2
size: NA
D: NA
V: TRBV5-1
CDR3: CASSLDSGRDYGYTF
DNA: TGCGCCAGCAGCTTGGACAGTGGGCGCGACTATGGCTACACCTTC

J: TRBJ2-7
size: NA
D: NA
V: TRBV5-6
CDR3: CASSPQDSFYEQYF
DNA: TGTGCCAGCAGCCCTCAGGACAGCTTCTACGAGCAGTACTTC

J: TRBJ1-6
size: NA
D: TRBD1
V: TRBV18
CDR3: CASSPSNRGDSPLHF
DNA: TGTGCCAGCTCACCATCGAACAGGGGGGATTCACCCCTCCACTTT

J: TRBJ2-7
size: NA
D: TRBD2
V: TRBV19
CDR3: CASSISPGGGGREQYF
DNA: TGTGCCAGTAGTATATCGCCCGGCGGGGGAGGACGCGAGCAGTACTTC

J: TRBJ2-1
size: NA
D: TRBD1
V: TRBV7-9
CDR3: CASSVTGTGEQFF
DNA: TGTGCCAGCAGCGTCACCGGGACAGGTGAGCAGTTCTTC

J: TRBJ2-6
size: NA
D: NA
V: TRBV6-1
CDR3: CASSEPGRRLSGANVLTF
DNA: TGTGCCAGCAGTGAACCCGGTCGCCGCCTCTCTGGGGCCAACGTCCTGACTTTC

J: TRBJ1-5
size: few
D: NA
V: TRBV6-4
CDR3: CASSQGSNQPQHF
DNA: TGTGCCAGCAGTCAGGGGAGCAATCAGCCCCAGCATTTT

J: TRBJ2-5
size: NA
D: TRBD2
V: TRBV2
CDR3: CASGALAGQETQYF
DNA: TGTGCCAGCGGCGCACTAGCGGGGCAAGAGACCCAGTACTTC

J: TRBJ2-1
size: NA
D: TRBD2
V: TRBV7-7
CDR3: CASSPTLAGGGFNEQFF
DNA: TGTGCCAGCAGCCCGACCCTAGCGGGGGGCGGTTTCAATGAGCAGTTCTTC

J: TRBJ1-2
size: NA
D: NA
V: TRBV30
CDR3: CASLGGGYTF
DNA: TGTGCCTCGCTCGGGGGTGGCTACACCTTC

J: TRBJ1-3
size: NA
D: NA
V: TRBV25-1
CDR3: CASSWGGNTIYF
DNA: TGTGCCAGCAGTTGGGGCGGAAACACCATATATTTT

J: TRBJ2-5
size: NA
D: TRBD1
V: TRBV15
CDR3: CATSPGTGGFETQYF
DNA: TGTGCCACCAGCCCCGGGACAGGGGGCTTCGAGACCCAGTACTTC

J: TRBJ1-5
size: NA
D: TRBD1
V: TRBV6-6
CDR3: CASSPTTGEGNQPQHF
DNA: TGTGCCAGCAGTCCAACGACAGGGGAGGGCAATCAGCCCCAGCATTTT

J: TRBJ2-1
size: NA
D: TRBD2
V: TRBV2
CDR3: CARMGLAANEQFF
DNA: TGTGCCAGAATGGGACTAGCGGCAAATGAGCAGTTCTTC

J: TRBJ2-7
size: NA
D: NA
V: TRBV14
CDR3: CASSQDPPGLSYEQYF
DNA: TGTGCCAGCAGCCAAGATCCGCCAGGGCTATCCTACGAGCAGTACTTC

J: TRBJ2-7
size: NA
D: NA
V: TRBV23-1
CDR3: CASSQLSGGTHGDEQYF
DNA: TGCGCCAGCAGTCAATTGAGTGGGGGGACTCACGGGGACGAGCAGTACTTC

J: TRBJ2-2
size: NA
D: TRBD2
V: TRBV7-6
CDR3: CASRNGGAFANTGELFF
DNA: TGTGCCAGCAGGAACGGGGGGGCCTTCGCGAACACCGGGGAGCTGTTTTTT

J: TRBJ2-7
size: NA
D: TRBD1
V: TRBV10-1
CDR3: CASISGQGRYEQYF
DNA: TGCGCCAGCATCTCCGGACAGGGTCGCTACGAGCAGTACTTC

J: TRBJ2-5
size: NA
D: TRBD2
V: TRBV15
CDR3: CATSSRAGGQETQYF
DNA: TGTGCCACCAGCAGTCGAGCGGGGGGACAAGAGACCCAGTACTTC

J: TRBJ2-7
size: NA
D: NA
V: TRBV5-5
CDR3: CASSLGLGGYEQYF
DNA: TGTGCCAGCAGCTTGGGTCTAGGGGGCTACGAGCAGTACTTC

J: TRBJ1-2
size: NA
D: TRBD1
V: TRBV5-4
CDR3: CASSAPFGGQGRSYTF
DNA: TGTGCCAGCAGCGCCCCGTTCGGGGGACAGGGCCGGAGCTACACCTTC

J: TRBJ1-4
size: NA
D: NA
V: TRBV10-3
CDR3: CAISDRGPTNEKLFF
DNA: TGTGCCATCAGTGACAGGGGCCCAACTAATGAAAAACTGTTTTTT

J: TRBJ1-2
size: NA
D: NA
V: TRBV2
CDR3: CASIRQRAGVETF
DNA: TGTGCCAGCATTAGACAGCGGGCCGGAGTCGAGACCTTC

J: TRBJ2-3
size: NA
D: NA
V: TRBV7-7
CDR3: CASSLGAGSDTQYF
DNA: TGTGCCAGCAGCTTAGGGGCGGGGTCGGATACGCAGTATTTT

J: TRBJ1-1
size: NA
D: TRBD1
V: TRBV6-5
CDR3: CASSYSGTGKFF
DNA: TGTGCCAGCAGTTACTCCGGGACAGGGAAGTTCTTT

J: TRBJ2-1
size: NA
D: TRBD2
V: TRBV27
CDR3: CATQRGGKQFF
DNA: TGTGCCACCCAGCGGGGGGGCAAGCAGTTCTTC

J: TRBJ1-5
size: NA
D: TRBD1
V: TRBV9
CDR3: CASSGGQGANQPQHF
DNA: TGTGCCAGCAGCGGGGGACAGGGGGCTAATCAGCCCCAGCATTTT

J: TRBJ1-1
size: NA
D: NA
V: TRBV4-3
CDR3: CASSHSLPPNTEAFF
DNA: TGCGCCAGCAGCCACAGTCTCCCCCCTAACACTGAAGCTTTCTTT

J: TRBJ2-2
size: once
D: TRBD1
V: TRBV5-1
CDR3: CASSFPGQGNTGELFF
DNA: TGCGCCAGCAGCTTCCCGGGACAGGGAAACACCGGGGAGCTGTTTTTT

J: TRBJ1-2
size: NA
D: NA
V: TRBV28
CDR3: CASSLGQTVSYGYTF
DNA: TGTGCCAGCAGTTTAGGGCAGACAGTTTCCTATGGCTACACCTTC

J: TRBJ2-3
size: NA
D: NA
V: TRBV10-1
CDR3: CAREKAGAPFYTDTQYF
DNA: TGCGCCAGGGAAAAAGCTGGGGCCCCCTTTTACACAGATACGCAGTATTTT

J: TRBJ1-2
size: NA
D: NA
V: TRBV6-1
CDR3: CASSDHGGGGYTF
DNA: TGTGCCAGCAGTGACCATGGGGGCGGTGGCTACACCTTC

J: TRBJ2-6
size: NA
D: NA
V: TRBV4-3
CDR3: CASSQDLGSASSGANVLTF
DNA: TGCGCCAGCAGCCAAGATCTTGGCAGCGCTTCCTCTGGGGCCAACGTCCTGACTTTC

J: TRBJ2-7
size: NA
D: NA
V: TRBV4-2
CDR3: CASSQVGQTYEQYF
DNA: TGTGCCAGCAGCCAAGTGGGCCAGACCTACGAGCAGTACTTC

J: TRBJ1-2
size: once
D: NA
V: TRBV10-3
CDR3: CAIRTGRRGGGYTF
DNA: TGTGCCATCAGGACGGGACGGCGGGGTGGAGGCTACACCTTC

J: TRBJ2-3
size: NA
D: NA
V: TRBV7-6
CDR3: CASSPQAYRASTDTQYF
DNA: TGTGCCAGCAGCCCCCAAGCCTACAGAGCTAGCACAGATACGCAGTATTTT

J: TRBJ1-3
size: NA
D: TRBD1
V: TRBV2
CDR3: CASSEYIGRWTGEDTIYF
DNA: TGTGCCAGCAGTGAATATATAGGCCGATGGACAGGGGAAGACACCATATATTTT

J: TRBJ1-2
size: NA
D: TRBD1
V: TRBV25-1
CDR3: CASQGGPYGYTF
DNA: TGTGCCAGCCAGGGGGGACCCTATGGCTACACCTTC

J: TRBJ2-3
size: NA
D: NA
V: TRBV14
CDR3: CASSHHRQGWDTQYF
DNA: TGTGCCAGCAGCCATCACCGCCAGGGATGGGATACGCAGTATTTT

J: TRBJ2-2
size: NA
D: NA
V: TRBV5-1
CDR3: CASLTRPNTGELFF
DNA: TGCGCCAGCCTGACTAGGCCGAACACCGGGGAGCTGTTTTTT

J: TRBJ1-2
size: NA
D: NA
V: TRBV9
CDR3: CASSVLVQGLKGGYTF
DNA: TGTGCCAGCAGCGTCCTCGTCCAGGGGCTAAAGGGGGGCTACACCTTC

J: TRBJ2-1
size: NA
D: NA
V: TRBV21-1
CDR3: CASSKALSGGATHNEQFF
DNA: TGTGCCAGCAGCAAAGCGCTTTCTGGGGGGGCCACCCACAATGAGCAGTTCTTC